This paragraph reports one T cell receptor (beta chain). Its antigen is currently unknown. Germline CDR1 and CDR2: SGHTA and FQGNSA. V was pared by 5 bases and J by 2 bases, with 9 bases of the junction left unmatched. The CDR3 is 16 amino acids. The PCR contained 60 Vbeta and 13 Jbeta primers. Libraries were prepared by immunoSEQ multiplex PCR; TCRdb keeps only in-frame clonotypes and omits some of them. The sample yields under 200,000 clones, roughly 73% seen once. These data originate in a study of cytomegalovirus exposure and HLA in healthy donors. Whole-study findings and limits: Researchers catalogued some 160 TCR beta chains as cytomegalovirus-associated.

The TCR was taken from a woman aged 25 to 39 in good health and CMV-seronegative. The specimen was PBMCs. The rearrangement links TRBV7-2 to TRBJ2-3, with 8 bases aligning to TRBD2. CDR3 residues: CASSTQGTSVTDTQYF. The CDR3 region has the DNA TGTGCCAGCAGCACCCAGGGGACTAGTGTCACAGATACGCAGTATTTT. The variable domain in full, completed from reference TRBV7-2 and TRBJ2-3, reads GAGVSQSPSNKVTEKGKDVELRCDPISGHTALYWYRQSLGQGLEFLIYFQGNSAPDKSGLPSDRFSAERTGGSVSTLTIQRTQQEDSAVYLCASSTQGTSVTDTQYFGPGTRLTVL.